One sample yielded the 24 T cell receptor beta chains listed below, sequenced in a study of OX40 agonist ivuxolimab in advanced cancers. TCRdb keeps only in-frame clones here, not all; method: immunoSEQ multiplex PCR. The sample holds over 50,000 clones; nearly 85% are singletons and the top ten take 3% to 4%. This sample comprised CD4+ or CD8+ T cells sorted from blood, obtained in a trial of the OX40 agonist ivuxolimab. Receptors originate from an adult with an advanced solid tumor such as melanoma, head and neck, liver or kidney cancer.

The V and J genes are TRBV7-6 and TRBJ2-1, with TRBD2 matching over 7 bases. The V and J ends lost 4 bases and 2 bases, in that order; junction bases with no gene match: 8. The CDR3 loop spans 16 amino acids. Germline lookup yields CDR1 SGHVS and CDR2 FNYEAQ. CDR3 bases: TGTGCCAGCAGCTCCCTGGGGGGGGTCCCCTACAATGAGCAGTTCTTC. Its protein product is CASSSLGGVPYNEQFF.

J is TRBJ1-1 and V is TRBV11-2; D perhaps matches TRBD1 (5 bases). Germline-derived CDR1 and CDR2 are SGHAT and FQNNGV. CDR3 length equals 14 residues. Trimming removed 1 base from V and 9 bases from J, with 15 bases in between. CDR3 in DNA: TGTGCCAGCAGCTTAGTTGCGGGACTGGCACAAGCTTTCTTT. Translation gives CASSLVAGLAQAFF.

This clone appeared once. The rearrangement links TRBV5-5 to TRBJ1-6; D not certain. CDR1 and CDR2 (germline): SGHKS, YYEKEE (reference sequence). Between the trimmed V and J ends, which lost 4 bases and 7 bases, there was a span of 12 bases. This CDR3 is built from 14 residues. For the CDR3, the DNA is TGTGCCAGCAGCCCTCCACGGGTCAATTCACCCCTCCACTTT. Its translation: CASSPPRVNSPLHF.

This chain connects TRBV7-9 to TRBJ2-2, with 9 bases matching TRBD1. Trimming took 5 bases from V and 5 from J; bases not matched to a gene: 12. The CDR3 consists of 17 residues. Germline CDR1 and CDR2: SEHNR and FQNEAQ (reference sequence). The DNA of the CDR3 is TGTGCCAGCAGCCCATGGACAGGGGATGTTGGGACCGGGGAGCTGTTTTTT. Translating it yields CASSPWTGDVGTGELFF.

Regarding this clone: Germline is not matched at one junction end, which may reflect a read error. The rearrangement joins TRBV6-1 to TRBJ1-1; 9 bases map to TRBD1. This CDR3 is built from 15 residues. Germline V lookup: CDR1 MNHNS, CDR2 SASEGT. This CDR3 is CASSERGTGSSGWPF. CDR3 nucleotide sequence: TGTGCCAGCAGTGAACGAGGGACAGGGTCCAGCGGGTGGCCCTTT.

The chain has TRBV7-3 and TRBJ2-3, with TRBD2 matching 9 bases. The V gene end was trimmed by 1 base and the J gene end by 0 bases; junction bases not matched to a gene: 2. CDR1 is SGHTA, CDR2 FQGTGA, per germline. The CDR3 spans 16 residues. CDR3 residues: CASSLNSGGSTDTQYF. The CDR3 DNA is TGTGCCAGCAGCTTAAATAGCGGGGGTAGCACAGATACGCAGTATTTT. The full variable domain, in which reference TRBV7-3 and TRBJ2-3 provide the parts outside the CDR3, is GAGVSQTPSNKVTEKGKYVELRCDPISGHTALYWYRQSLGQGPEFLIYFQGTGAADDSGLPNDRFFAVRPEGSVSTLKIQRTERGDSAVYLCASSLNSGGSTDTQYFGPGTRLTVL.

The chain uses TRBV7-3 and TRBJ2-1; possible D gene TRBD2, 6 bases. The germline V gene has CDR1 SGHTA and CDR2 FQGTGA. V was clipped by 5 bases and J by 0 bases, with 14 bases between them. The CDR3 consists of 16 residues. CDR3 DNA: TGTGCCAGCAGCCAAGCCGGGGGTAGCTCCTACAATGAGCAGTTCTTC. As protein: CASSQAGGSSYNEQFF.

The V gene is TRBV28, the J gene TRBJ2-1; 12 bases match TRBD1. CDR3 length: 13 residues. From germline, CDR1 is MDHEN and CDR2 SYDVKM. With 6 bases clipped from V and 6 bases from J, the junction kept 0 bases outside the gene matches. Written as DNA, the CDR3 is TGTGCCAGCAGGGGACAGGGGGCCAATGAGCAGTTCTTC. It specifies CASRGQGANEQFF.

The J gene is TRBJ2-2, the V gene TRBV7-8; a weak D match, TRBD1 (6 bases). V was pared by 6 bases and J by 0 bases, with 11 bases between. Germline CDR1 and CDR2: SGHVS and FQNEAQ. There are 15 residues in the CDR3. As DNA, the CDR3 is TGTGCCAGCAGTCTACAGGGAACGAACACCGGGGAGCTGTTTTTT. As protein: CASSLQGTNTGELFF.

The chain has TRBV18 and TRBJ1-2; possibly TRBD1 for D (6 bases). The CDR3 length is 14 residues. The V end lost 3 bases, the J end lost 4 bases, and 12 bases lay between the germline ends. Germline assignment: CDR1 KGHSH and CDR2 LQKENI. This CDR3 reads CASSPSGVGYGYTF. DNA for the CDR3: TGTGCCAGCTCACCTTCAGGGGTCGGCTATGGCTACACCTTC.

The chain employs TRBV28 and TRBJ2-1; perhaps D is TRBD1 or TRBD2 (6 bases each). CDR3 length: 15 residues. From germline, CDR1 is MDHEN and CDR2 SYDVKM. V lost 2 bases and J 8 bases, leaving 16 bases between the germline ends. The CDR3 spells CASSLRGGGFDEQFF. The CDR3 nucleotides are TGTGCCAGCAGTTTACGTGGAGGGGGATTCGATGAGCAGTTCTTC.

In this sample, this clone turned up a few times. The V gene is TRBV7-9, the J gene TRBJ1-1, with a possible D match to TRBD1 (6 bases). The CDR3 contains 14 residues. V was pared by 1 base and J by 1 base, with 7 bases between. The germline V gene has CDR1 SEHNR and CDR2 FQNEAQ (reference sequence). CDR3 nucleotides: TGTGCCAGCAGCTTAGGGACAGAGAACACTGAAGCTTTCTTT. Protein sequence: CASSLGTENTEAFF.

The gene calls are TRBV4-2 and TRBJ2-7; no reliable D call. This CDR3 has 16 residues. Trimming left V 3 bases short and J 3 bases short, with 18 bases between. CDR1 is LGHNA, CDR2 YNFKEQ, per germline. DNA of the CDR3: TGTGCCAGCAGCCACGGAGATCGGCCTCCAGACTACGAGCAGTACTTC. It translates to CASSHGDRPPDYEQYF.

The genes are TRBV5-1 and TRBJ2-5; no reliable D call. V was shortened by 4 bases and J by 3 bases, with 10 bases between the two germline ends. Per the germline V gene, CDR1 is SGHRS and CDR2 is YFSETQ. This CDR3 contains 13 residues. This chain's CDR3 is CASSPTNEETQYF. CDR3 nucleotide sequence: TGCGCCAGCAGCCCCACCAACGAAGAGACCCAGTACTTC.

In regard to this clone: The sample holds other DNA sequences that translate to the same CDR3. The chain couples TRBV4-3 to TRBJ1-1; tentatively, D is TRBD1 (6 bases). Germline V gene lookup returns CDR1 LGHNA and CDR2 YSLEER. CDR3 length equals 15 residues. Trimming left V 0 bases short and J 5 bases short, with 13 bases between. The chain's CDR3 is CASSQEAGGGTEAFF. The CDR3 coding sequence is TGCGCCAGCAGCCAAGAAGCGGGAGGGGGTACTGAAGCTTTCTTT.

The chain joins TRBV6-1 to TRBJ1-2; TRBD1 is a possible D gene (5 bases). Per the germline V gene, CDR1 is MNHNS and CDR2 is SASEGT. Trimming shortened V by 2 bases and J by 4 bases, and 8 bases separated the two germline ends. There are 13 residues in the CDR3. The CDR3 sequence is CASSEQGVYGYTF. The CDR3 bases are TGTGCCAGCAGTGAACAGGGAGTCTATGGCTACACCTTC.

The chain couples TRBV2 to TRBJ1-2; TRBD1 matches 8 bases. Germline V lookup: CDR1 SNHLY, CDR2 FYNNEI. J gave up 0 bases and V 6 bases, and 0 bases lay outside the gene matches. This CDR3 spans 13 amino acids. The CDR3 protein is CASRGQANYGYTF. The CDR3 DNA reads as TGTGCCAGCAGGGGACAGGCTAACTATGGCTACACCTTC.

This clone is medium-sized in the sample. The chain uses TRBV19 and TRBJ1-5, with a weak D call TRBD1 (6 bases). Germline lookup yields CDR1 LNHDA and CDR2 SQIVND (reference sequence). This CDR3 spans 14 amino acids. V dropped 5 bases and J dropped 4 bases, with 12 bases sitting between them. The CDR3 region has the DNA TGTGCCAGTAGTGTGACAGGAGGTAATCAGCCCCAGCATTTT. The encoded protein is CASSVTGGNQPQHF.

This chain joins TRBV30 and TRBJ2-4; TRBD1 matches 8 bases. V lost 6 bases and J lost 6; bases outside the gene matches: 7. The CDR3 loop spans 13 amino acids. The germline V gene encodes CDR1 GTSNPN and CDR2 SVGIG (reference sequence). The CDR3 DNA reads TGTGCCTGCACAGACAGGGGTGGAAACATTCAGTACTTC. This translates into CACTDRGGNIQYF. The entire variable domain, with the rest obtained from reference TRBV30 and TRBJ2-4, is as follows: SQTIHQWPATLVQPVGSPLSLECTVEGTSNPNLYWYRQAAGRGLQLLFYSVGIGQISSEVPQNLSASRPQDRQFILSSKKLLLSDSGFYLCACTDRGGNIQYFGAGTRLSVL.

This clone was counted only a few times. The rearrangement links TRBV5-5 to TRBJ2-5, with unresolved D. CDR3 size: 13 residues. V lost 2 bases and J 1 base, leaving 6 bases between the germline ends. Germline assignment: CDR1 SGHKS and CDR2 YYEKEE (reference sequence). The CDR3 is CASSFGVQETQYF. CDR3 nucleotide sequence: TGTGCCAGCAGCTTTGGGGTCCAAGAGACCCAGTACTTC.

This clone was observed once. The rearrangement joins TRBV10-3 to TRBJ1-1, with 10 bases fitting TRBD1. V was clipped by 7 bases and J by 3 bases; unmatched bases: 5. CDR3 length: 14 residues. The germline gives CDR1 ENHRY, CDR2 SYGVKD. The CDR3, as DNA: TGTGCCATCACCCAAGGACAGGGGGACACTGAAGCTTTCTTT. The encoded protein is CAITQGQGDTEAFF.

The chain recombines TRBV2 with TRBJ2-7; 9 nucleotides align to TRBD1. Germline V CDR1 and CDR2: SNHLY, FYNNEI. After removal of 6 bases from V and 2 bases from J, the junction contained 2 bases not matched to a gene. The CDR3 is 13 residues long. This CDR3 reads CASSRQGAYEQYF. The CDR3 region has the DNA TGTGCCAGCAGCCGACAGGGGGCCTACGAGCAGTACTTC. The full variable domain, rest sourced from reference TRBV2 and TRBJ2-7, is EPEVTQTPSHQVTQMGQEVILRCVPISNHLYFYWYRQILGQKVEFLVSFYNNEISEKSEIFDDQFSVERPDGSNFTLKIRSTKLEDSAMYFCASSRQGAYEQYFGPGTRLTVT.

The CDR3 loop reads CASSLRGSGNTIYF. CDR3 DNA sequence: TGTGCCAGCAGTTTAAGGGGCTCTGGAAACACCATATATTTT. The J gene is TRBJ1-3, the V gene TRBV28, with a possible D match to TRBD1 (5 bases). The CDR3 is 14 residues long. V lost 2 bases, J lost 0 bases, and 5 bases lay in between. CDR1 and CDR2 (germline): MDHEN, SYDVKM.

The CDR3: CASSELSFGQGPYEQYF. CDR3 DNA: TGTGCCAGCAGTGAGCTTTCTTTTGGACAGGGGCCCTACGAGCAGTACTTC. V gene TRBV6-1 combines with J gene TRBJ2-7; TRBD1 agrees at 9 bases. Unmatched junction bases numbered 11, after V lost 3 bases and J lost 2 bases. This CDR3 is built from 17 residues. Germline assignment: CDR1 MNHNS and CDR2 SASEGT.